One and the same sample provided the 8 T cell receptor delta chains below, sequenced in a study of DNA immune sequencing with unique molecular identifiers (dated by TCRdb to between 2020 and 2021). Library preparation was by multiplex PCR. Sequencing took place on an Illumina MiniSeq. Genomic DNA was amplified with a 32-plex assay using primers for all 8 TRDV and 4 TRDJ genes covering the CDR3. During 2 to 3 cycles of barcoding PCR, a 12-nucleotide UMI was attached, and a second PCR using Illumina adapter primers followed. TCRdb processed the public reads again with the CATT caller, after which rows with matching DNA were combined. In all, the sample holds fewer than 2,000 delta-chain clones, and roughly 6.2% of those were seen once. About 50% of the sample rests with the top ten. The sample consisted of gamma-delta T cells from buffy coat blood. The origin of the receptors is a human donor in good health.

This clone turned up a few times. It is likely a read error: a sequence one base away is far more abundant. This chain joins TRDV2 and TRDJ1; D possibly corresponds to TRDD3 (6 bases). Germline values: CDR1 GEAIGNYY, CDR2 EKD. This CDR3 has 16 residues. Deletions cut 0 bases from V and 4 bases from J, with 17 bases between. CDR3 coding DNA: TGTGCCTGTGACACCGTCTGGGGAGGGAACATCGATAAACTCATCTTT. It encodes CACDTVWGGNIDKLIF.

The sample holds a few counts of this clone. TCRdb's protein, taken from a much larger clone, differs from this DNA's translation at residue 19, likely owing to a read error; the protein displayed comes from the DNA. The V call is TRDV1, the J call TRDJ1, with 8 positions matching TRDD2. The J gene, not given by TCRdb, was assigned here from a germline match of the nucleotide sequence. The CDR3 totals 30 residues. Germline loops: CDR1 TSWWSYY, CDR2 QGS. V lost 1 base to trimming and J lost 0 bases; unmatched junction nucleotides: 46. The CDR3 region has the DNA TGTGCTCTTGGGGAACAAGGGCCCTCGCCTTCCTATCCGTGGAAGGGCTATTGGAGGTTCACGCCCACATACACCGATAAACTCATCTTT. Translation: CALGEQGPSPSYPWKGYWRFTPTYTDKLIF.

This clone was counted only a few times. This likely reflects a read error, since a far larger clone is one base away. Other DNA sequences of this sample code for an identical CDR3. This sequence joins TRDV1 and TRDJ1, with TRDD3 identical over 13 bases. TCRdb records no J gene; here it was assigned by comparing the DNA to germline. The germline CDR1 and CDR2 sequences are TSWWSYY and QGS. The CDR3 is made up of 26 amino acids. J was trimmed by 4 bases and V by 2 bases; bases with no gene match: 34. CDR3 nucleotide sequence: TGTGCTCTTGGGGAATCGGCCCCCTACCACCCCCCTCACTGGGGGATACGCGGCATACCCCTCGATAAACTCATCTTT. Translation gives CALGESAPYHPPHWGIRGIPLDKLIF.

Comment on this clone: A far larger clone is off by one base, so a read error is likely. V is TRDV2 and J is TRDJ1; 8 positions agree with TRDD3. The V segment lost 1 base and the J segment 1 base; nucleotides outside the gene matches: 16. The CDR3 covers 19 residues. Germline V gene sequence: CDR1 GEAIGNYY, CDR2 EKD. The CDR3 loop is CACDTLLRDTLEATDKLIF. The CDR3 DNA is TGTGCCTGTGACACTCTACTGAGGGATACGCTGGAAGCCACCGATAAACTCATCTTT.

This clone was observed a handful of times. One base separates it from a far larger clone, so it is likely a read error. At the DNA level, this CDR3 is encoded by other sequences in the same sample as well. The chain recombines TRDV2 with TRDJ3, with 13 bases that match TRDD3. This CDR3 has 21 residues. Unmatched junction bases numbered 9, after V lost 2 bases and J lost 0 bases. Germline CDR1 GEAIGNYY, CDR2 EKD. CDR3: CACDSVLGDTSGSWDTRQMFF. The CDR3 DNA reads as TGTGCCTGTGACAGCGTACTGGGGGATACGTCGGGCTCCTGGGACACCCGACAGATGTTTTTC.

There are a few counts of this clone. The protein TCRdb gives is from a much larger clone and does not agree with this DNA's translation at residue 5, likely a read error; the protein shown here comes from the DNA. The chain has TRDV2 and TRDJ3; perhaps TRDD3 as D (6 bases). Trimming took off 3 bases at V and 1 base at J, with 21 bases between the two ends. The CDR3 runs to 20 residues. The germline CDR1 and CDR2 sequences are GEAIGNYY and EKD. The CDR3 here is CACDAVWGTSRSWDTRQMFF. The DNA of the CDR3 is TGTGCCTGTGACGCCGTCTGGGGCACCTCGAGGTCCTGGGACACCCGACAGATGTTTTTC.

To note about this clone: This is likely an artifact of a read error, given a far larger clone one base away. Additional DNA sequences in this sample encode the identical CDR3. The chain links TRDV2 to TRDJ1; D perhaps matches TRDD3 (5 bases). This CDR3 is 18 amino acids long. Per the germline V gene, CDR1 is GEAIGNYY and CDR2 is EKD. In nucleotides, the CDR3 is TGTGCATGTGACCCTGTCGGGGGCACAAACCGTTACACCGATAAACTCATCTTT. Protein product: CACDPVGGTNRYTDKLIF.

A note on this clone: The protein that TCRdb holds for this DNA derives from a much larger clone and differs from the translated DNA at residue 13, which likely indicates a read error; the protein shown here is translated from the DNA. V and J are TRDV2 and TRDJ1; 9 bases are a match to TRDD3. V dropped 3 bases and J dropped 4; count of bases not matched to a gene: 17. Per germline, CDR1 GEAIGNYY and CDR2 EKD. The length of the CDR3 is 18 residues. The CDR3 protein is CACDSISSTGGKNDKLIF. The CDR3 DNA follows: TGTGCCTGTGACTCCATCTCGAGTACTGGGGGAAAGAACGATAAACTCATCTTT.